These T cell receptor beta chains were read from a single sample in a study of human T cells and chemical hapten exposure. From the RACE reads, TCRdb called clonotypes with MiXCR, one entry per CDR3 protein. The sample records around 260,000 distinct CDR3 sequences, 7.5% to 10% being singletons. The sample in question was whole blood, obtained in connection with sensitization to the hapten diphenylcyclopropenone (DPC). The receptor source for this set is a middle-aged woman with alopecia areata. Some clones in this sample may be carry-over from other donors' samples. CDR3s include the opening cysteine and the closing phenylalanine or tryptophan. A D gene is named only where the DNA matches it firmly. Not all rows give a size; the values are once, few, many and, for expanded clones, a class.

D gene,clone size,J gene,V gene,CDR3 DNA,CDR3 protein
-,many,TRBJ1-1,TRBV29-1,TGCAGCGTTGAATCCCCAGGCGGAGGGAACACTGAAGCTTTCTTT,CSVESPGGGNTEAFF
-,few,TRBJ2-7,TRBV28,TGTGCCAGCCCCTCCCCCCACGAGCAGTACTTC,CASPSPHEQYF
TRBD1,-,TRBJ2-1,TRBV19,TGTGCCAGTACCGGACAGGGACGGTCCTACAATGAGCAGTTCTTC,CASTGQGRSYNEQFF
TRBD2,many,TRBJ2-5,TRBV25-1,TGTGCCAGTACTACTAGCGGCAGGGAGACCCAGTACTTC,CASTTSGRETQYF
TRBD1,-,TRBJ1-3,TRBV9,TGTGCCAGCAGCGCCTGGGACAGCCCTGGAAACACCATATATTTT,CASSAWDSPGNTIYF
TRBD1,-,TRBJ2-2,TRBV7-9,TGTGCCAGCAGCTGGACAGGGGACACCGGGGAGCTGTTTTTT,CASSWTGDTGELFF
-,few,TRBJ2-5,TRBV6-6,TGTGCCAGCAGTTCACTTAGCGGAGCAAAAGAGACCCAGTACTTC,CASSSLSGAKETQYF
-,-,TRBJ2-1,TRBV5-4,TGTGCCAGCAGCTTGGAACGGAACTCCTACAATGAGCAGTTCTTC,CASSLERNSYNEQFF
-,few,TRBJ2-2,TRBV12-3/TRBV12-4,TGTGCCAGCAGCTCCGGGAGTCTTGGCACCGGGGAGCTGTTTTTT,CASSSGSLGTGELFF
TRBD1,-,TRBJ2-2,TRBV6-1,TGTGCCAGCAGGGGACAGGCGAACACCGGGGAGCTGTTTTTT,CASRGQANTGELFF
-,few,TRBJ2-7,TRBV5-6,TGTGCCAGCAGCCCACCCGAGGGGGGCGGGCAGTACTTC,CASSPPEGGGQYF
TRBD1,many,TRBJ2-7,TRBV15,TGTGCCACCAGCAGAGCCGGGACAGGGACTAACGAGCAGTACTTC,CATSRAGTGTNEQYF
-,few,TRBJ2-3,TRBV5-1,TGCGCCAGCAGCTTGGCCGAGCCCACAGATACGCAGTATTTT,CASSLAEPTDTQYF
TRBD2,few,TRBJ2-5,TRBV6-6,TGTGCCAGCAGCCGATCTAGCGGGAGTGGGGAGACCCAGTACTTC,CASSRSSGSGETQYF
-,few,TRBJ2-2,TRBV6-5,TGTGCCAGCAGTTCCCCTGGGCTCCCCGGGGAGCTGTTTTTT,CASSSPGLPGELFF
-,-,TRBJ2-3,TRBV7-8,TGTGCCAGCAGCCCACGTTACACCGTCAGCACAGATACGCAGTATTTT,CASSPRYTVSTDTQYF
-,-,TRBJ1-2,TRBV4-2,TGTGCCAGCAGCCAAGATCTAGGACAGCCCTATGACTACACCTTC,CASSQDLGQPYDYTF
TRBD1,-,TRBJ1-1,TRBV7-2,TGTGCCAGCAGCTCCCAGGGGGCGCGGAGCACTGAAGCTTTCTTT,CASSSQGARSTEAFF
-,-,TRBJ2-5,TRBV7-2,TGTGCCAGCAGCCCGAGTTGGGCACAAGAGACCCAGTACTTC,CASSPSWAQETQYF
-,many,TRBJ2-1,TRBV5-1,TGCGCCAGCAGCTTAACCAGGGTTTACAATGAGCAGTTCTTC,CASSLTRVYNEQFF
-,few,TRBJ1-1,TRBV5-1,TGCGCCAGCAGCTCCCTAGGGCAGAGGCACACTGAAGCTTTCTTT,CASSSLGQRHTEAFF
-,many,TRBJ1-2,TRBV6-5,TGTGCCAGCAGTTACCGGGGGACGGAGGGCTACACCTTC,CASSYRGTEGYTF
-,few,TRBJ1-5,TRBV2,TGTGCCAGCAGCCAGGGAATCCAGCGTCAGCCCCAGCATTTT,CASSQGIQRQPQHF
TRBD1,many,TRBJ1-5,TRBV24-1,TGTGCCACCTCCGCCCGTACAGGGGGAAGTCAGCCCCAGCATTTT,CATSARTGGSQPQHF
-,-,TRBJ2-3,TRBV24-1,TGTGCCACCAGTGATTTAGGGGACTTCACAGATACGCAGTATTTT,CATSDLGDFTDTQYF
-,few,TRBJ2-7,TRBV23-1,TGCGCCCTTGGCAGGGGGGACCACGAGCAGTACTTC,CALGRGDHEQYF
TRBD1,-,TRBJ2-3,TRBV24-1,TGTGCCACCAGTGATTCGCCGGGACAGGGGGCAACAGATACGCAGTATTTT,CATSDSPGQGATDTQYF
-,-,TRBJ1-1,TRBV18,TGTGCCAGCTCACTTGAATATGGGACGAATACTGAAGCTTTCTTT,CASSLEYGTNTEAFF
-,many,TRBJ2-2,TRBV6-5,TGTGCCAGCAGTCTAGGGTGGGCGAACACCGGGGAGCTGTTTTTT,CASSLGWANTGELFF
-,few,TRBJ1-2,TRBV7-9,TGTGCCAGCAACCGGACCCCAGCTAACTATGGCTACACCTTC,CASNRTPANYGYTF
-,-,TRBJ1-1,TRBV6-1,TGTGCCAGCAGTGAAGCCTACAGTTTGAACACTGAAGCTTTCTTT,CASSEAYSLNTEAFF
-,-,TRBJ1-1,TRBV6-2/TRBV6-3,TGTGCCAGCAGTTACCTTACAGGGTTGGCTTTCTTT,CASSYLTGLAFF
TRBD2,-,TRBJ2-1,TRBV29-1,TGCAGCGTTGAAGGGGGGACTAGGGGTTCCTACAATGAGCAGTTCTTC,CSVEGGTRGSYNEQFF
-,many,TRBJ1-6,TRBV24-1,TGTGCCACCAGTGATTTGCAAAGGGGGTATTCACCCCTCCACTTT,CATSDLQRGYSPLHF
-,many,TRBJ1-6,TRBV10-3,TGTGCCATCAGTGAGTCCCCAGGGAATTCACCCCTCCACTTT,CAISESPGNSPLHF
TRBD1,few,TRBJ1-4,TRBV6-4,TGTGCCAGCCCTGACGGTACAGGGGGAAGTGAAAAACTGTTTTTT,CASPDGTGGSEKLFF
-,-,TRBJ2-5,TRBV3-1,TGTGCCAGCAGCCAGCAAGTGGGGACCCAAGAGACCCAGTACTTC,CASSQQVGTQETQYF
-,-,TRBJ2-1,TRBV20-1,TGCAGTGCTAGAGTACTAGTAAATGAGCAGTTCTTC,CSARVLVNEQFF
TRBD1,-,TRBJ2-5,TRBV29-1,TGCAGCGTTCATCCGGGACAGGGTGAGGAGACCCAGTACTTC,CSVHPGQGEETQYF
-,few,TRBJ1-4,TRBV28,TGTGCCAGCAGTCTTTGGGAGAGGCGACGTAATGAAAAACTGTTTTTT,CASSLWERRRNEKLFF
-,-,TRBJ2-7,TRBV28,TGTGCCAGCAGAAGGGCCAGGGTAGGCGAGCAGTACTTC,CASRRARVGEQYF
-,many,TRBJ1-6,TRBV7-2,TGTGCCAGCAGCTTGGTACAGGGTAGCAATTCACCCCTCCACTTT,CASSLVQGSNSPLHF
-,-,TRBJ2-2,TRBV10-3,TGTGCCATCAGTGGGATACCCGGGGAGCTGTTTTTT,CAISGIPGELFF
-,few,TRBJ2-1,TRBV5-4,TGTGCCAGCAGCTTGGCCGGCCACTTTAGCTCCTACAATGAGCAGTTCTTC,CASSLAGHFSSYNEQFF
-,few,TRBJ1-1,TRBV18,TGTGCCAGCTCACCACAGGGGGGTGACACTGAAGCTTTCTTT,CASSPQGGDTEAFF
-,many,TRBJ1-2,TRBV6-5,TGTGCCAGCAGTTACTCGTCCCCGGACTATGGCTACACCTTC,CASSYSSPDYGYTF
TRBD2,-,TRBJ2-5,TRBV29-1,TGCAGCGTTGAGCGGGGAGGGCACGAGACCCAGTACTTC,CSVERGGHETQYF
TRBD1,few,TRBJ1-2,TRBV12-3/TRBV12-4,TGTGCCAGCAGCGCGCAGACAGGGGGCGCGGGCTACACCTTC,CASSAQTGGAGYTF